The 15 T cell receptor beta chains in this list originate from one sample, sequenced in a study of response to subunit inactivated influenza vaccine (dated by TCRdb to between 2017 and 2018). The library was generated by RT-PCR. The run used an Illumina HiSeq 2500. TCRdb reran the public reads through fastp at Q25 and MiXCR, keeping productive beta chains. Every CDR3 protein is listed once, alongside the most common genes and DNA of its rows. The sample table holds over 750,000 distinct CDR3 sequences, of which 21% were seen once. 10% to 13% of the sample goes to the ten largest clones. The sequencing used PBMCs from blood, collected more than 4 days after vaccination. Receptor source: a man aged 50 to 60 who received an inactivated influenza vaccine. Donor details come from another sample of the same person, matched by shared clones.

This chain uses TRBV7-2 with TRBJ2-3, with 7 positions matching TRBD2. J gave up 0 bases and V 5 bases, and 8 bases lay outside the gene matches. Germline values: CDR1 SGHTA, CDR2 FQGNSA. The CDR3 loop spans 16 amino acids. CDR3 nucleotide sequence: TGTGCCAGCAGCCCAATCGGTAGCGGGAGCACAGATACGCAGTATTTT. Translation gives CASSPIGSGSTDTQYF.

V usage is TRBV4-3 and J usage is TRBJ2-7; D is perhaps TRBD1 (5 bases). The length of the CDR3 is 15 residues. Germline CDR1 and CDR2: LGHNA and YSLEER. V was clipped by 0 bases and J by 1 base, with 10 bases between them. The CDR3 DNA follows: TGCGCCAGCAGCCAAGACAGACAGACATCCTACGAGCAGTACTTC. It translates to CASSQDRQTSYEQYF.

This chain connects TRBV29-1 to TRBJ2-5, with D uncertain. V was trimmed by 4 bases and J by 6 bases, leaving 6 bases between them. The CDR3 is made up of 10 amino acids. Germline V gives CDR1 SQVTM, CDR2 ANQGSEA. The CDR3 spells CSVGQQTQYF. CDR3 DNA sequence: TGCAGCGTTGGGCAACAGACCCAGTACTTC.

This chain uses TRBV7-2 with TRBJ2-5, with a possible D match to TRBD1 (5 bases). V lost 4 bases to trimming and J lost 3 bases, with 9 bases between them. The CDR3 contains 13 residues. CDR1 and CDR2 from the germline V gene are SGHTA and FQGNSA. The CDR3 nucleotides read TGTGCCAGCAGCTCGCAGGGTAAAGAGACCCAGTACTTC. This gives the protein CASSSQGKETQYF.

The genes are TRBV6-1 and TRBJ2-3; TRBD2 agrees at 13 bases. This CDR3 is 15 amino acids long. The trim removed 6 bases at V and 2 bases at J, leaving 2 bases unmatched. Per germline, CDR1 MNHNS and CDR2 SASEGT. The CDR3 is CASRGLAGYTDTQYF. Here the CDR3 DNA reads TGTGCCAGCAGGGGACTAGCGGGGTACACAGATACGCAGTATTTT.

This clonotype was detected many times. The rearrangement joins TRBV6-5 to TRBJ1-2; the D gene is possibly TRBD1 (5 bases). V dropped 0 bases and J dropped 4 bases, with 9 bases sitting between them. This CDR3 comprises 14 residues. In germline, CDR1 is MNHEY, CDR2 SVGAGI. CDR3 nucleotides: TGTGCCAGCAGTTACTCGGGAGGGGTCTATGGCTACACCTTC. Encoded protein: CASSYSGGVYGYTF.

The sample holds a few counts of this clonotype. The chain couples TRBV15 to TRBJ1-1, with D maybe TRBD1 (6 bases). The germline CDR1 and CDR2 sequences are LNHNV and YYDKDF (reference sequence). This CDR3 is built from 15 residues. Trimming cost V 6 bases and J 1 base, with 15 bases left between them. CDR3 amino acids: CATSEPRGENTEAFF. CDR3 in DNA: TGTGCCACCAGTGAACCCAGGGGCGAGAACACTGAAGCTTTCTTT.

This clonotype occurred a few times. The rearrangement uses TRBV5-1 and TRBJ2-7; TRBD1 agrees at 7 bases. The CDR3 extends over 12 amino acids. Losses at the gene ends were 5 bases for V and 5 bases for J; bases not matched to a gene: 4. Germline V gives CDR1 SGHRS, CDR2 YFSETQ. This chain's CDR3 is CASRATGDEQYF. The CDR3 coding sequence is TGCGCCAGCAGGGCCACAGGGGACGAGCAGTACTTC.

In DNA, the CDR3 is TGCGCCAGCAGTGAACACCCTACTAGTGCGGGGACCGGCCATGAGCAGTTCTTC. It codes for CASSEHPTSAGTGHEQFF. This chain links TRBV10-1 with TRBJ2-1; TRBD2 might be the D (6 bases). Germline V lookup: CDR1 WNHNN, CDR2 SYGVQD (reference sequence). V was clipped by 3 bases and J by 8 bases, with 26 bases between them. The CDR3 has 18 amino acids.

This clonotype was counted a few times. The V call is TRBV4-2, the J call TRBJ2-3; no clear D gene. The germline V gene has CDR1 LGHNA and CDR2 YNFKEQ. The CDR3 is 13 residues long. V lost 4 bases, J lost 2 bases, and 7 bases lay in between. Here the CDR3 reads CASSRFDTDTQYF. The CDR3 DNA reads TGTGCCAGCAGCCGGTTCGACACAGATACGCAGTATTTT.

This clonotype was detected ten times or more. V gene TRBV29-1 combines with J gene TRBJ2-1; 13 bases match TRBD2. V shed 6 bases, J shed 4 bases, and the junction held 15 bases outside the gene matches. The length of the CDR3 is 18 residues. Germline CDR1 reads SQVTM; CDR2 reads ANQGSEA. DNA of the CDR3: TGCAGCGTCCACGGGAAGTTACTAGCGGGAGGGAAGTACAATGAGCAGTTCTTC. Translated, it gives CSVHGKLLAGGKYNEQFF.

This clonotype was detected only a few times. The chain couples TRBV5-1 to TRBJ1-2; no definite D call. The ends were cut back, 0 bases at V and 0 bases at J, with 9 bases in the middle. The CDR3 consists of 15 residues. CDR1 is SGHRS and CDR2 is YFSETQ in the germline V gene. For the CDR3, the DNA is TGCGCCAGCAGCTTGGACGCGACCCCTAACTATGGCTACACCTTC. Protein product: CASSLDATPNYGYTF.

The rearrangement uses TRBV20-1 and TRBJ2-1; the match to TRBD2 covers 8 bases. The CDR3 length is 16 residues. Germline values: CDR1 DFQATT, CDR2 SNEGSKA (reference sequence). Unmatched junction bases numbered 13, after V lost 0 bases and J lost 9 bases. CDR3 DNA: TGCAGTGCTAGAGACGGGGCGGGAGGCCCCCTGAGTGAGCAGTTCTTC. It codes for CSARDGAGGPLSEQFF.

The V and J genes are TRBV5-1 and TRBJ2-7, with 10 positions matching TRBD2. Germline V gives CDR1 SGHRS, CDR2 YFSETQ. The CDR3 is made up of 16 amino acids. V was pared by 0 bases and J by 3 bases, with 6 bases of the junction left unmatched. This chain's CDR3 is CASSLAEIAGGYEQYF. The CDR3, as DNA: TGCGCCAGCAGCTTGGCCGAGATAGCGGGGGGCTACGAGCAGTACTTC.

The chain employs TRBV4-2 and TRBJ2-2, with D possibly TRBD1 on 6 matching bases. Germline CDR1 LGHNA, CDR2 YNFKEQ. The CDR3 length is 15 residues. V lost 3 bases to trimming and J lost 1 base, with 9 bases between them. CDR3 coding DNA: TGTGCCAGCAGCCAGCCGACAGGGAACACCGGGGAGCTGTTTTTT. Translated: CASSQPTGNTGELFF.